This T cell receptor (beta chain) was sequenced in a study of T cells after yellow fever vaccination. General observations from the study: Contamination of FACS-sorted repertoires by abundant clonotypes from the bulk population could occur. Peaking on day 5 versus 15, the secondary response was faster but weaker. Re-detected after boosting: most primary clones, about 95% of CD4 and roughly 88% of CD8.

The CDR3 runs 15 residues. The germline gives CDR1 KGHSH, CDR2 LQKENI. Deletions cut 1 base from V and 4 bases from J, with 13 bases between. One entry per CDR3 protein results from TCRdb running MiXCR on the 5' RACE reads. The sample lists 30,000 to 40,000 distinct CDR3 sequences; 6.6% were seen once. The specimen was PBMCs, either bulk or a sorted T-cell subset (CD4+, CD8+, memory, or dextramer-sorted; not recorded which), collected on the day of the first yellow fever vaccination. The chain links TRBV18 to TRBJ2-5; possibly TRBD2 for D (6 bases). The TCR was taken from a young man who received the YFV17D yellow fever vaccine. The DNA for the CDR3 is TGTGCCAGCTCACCACGGCGCGGGATTGGAGAGACCCAGTACTTC. This translates into CASSPRRGIGETQYF.